This T cell receptor beta chain was documented in a study of T cells in Graves' hyperthyroidism and ophthalmopathy. The V gene's germline CDR1 is ENHRY and CDR2 SYGVKD. V dropped 4 bases and J dropped 6 bases, with 7 bases sitting between them. CDR3 length equals 12 residues. Reasons for excluding patients were uncontrolled infection, other autoimmune disease, pregnancy or lactation. Clinical symptoms, serum thyroxine and TRAb, thyroid ultrasound and orbital computed tomography were used for the diagnoses. Source material for PBMCs was over 7.5 ml fresh peripheral blood. Overall study findings and caveats: The model forecast ophthalmopathy, anticipating it by a median around 6.5 months before onset.

From RNA transcripts, TCR beta CDR3 regions were amplified. HTBI primers were employed in a first-round RT-PCR of the TCR CDR3. In TCRdb, the multiplex PCR reads were re-called with MiXCR into one record per CDR3 protein. Of 500,000 or so distinct CDR3 sequences in the sample, approximately 17% are singletons; the top ten hold about 16%. To note about this clonotype: The target antigen is unknown.

The sequence was obtained from a woman between 18 and 30 years old with Graves' ophthalmopathy. The material sequenced was blood. The gene calls are TRBV10-3 and TRBJ2-1; D is tentatively TRBD1 or TRBD2 (5 bases each). As DNA, the CDR3 is TGTGCCATCAGTGTAGGGACCAATGAGCAGTTCTTC. It translates to CAISVGTNEQFF.